This is a list of T cell receptor beta chains from one sample in a study of cytomegalovirus exposure and HLA in healthy donors. Sequencing was performed with immunoSEQ multiplex PCR; in TCRdb, only in-frame clones are kept and a portion is missing. Found here are roughly 80,000 clones, roughly 74% of them singletons; the top ten hold around 3.6%. The sample comprised PBMCs. The receptor set was obtained from a middle-aged man in good health and CMV-seronegative. Each CDR3 is given with its conserved first and last residue. Fields, in order: CDR3 length, D gene, clone size, V gene, J gene, CDR3 DNA, CDR3 protein. D genes are given only for firm matches. Expanded clones get a size class; other rows say once, few or many, or leave the size out.

15	TRBD1	NA	TRBV10-3	TRBJ2-7	TGTGCCATCAGTGATAGTGACAGGGGACCCTACGAGCAGTACTTC	CAISDSDRGPYEQYF
17	TRBD1	NA	TRBV19	TRBJ2-6	TGTGCCAGTTTGGGGACAGGTTGGGCCCCTGGGGCCAACGTCCTGACTTTC	CASLGTGWAPGANVLTF
14	NA	NA	TRBV10-2	TRBJ1-5	TGCGCCAGCAGTGAGGTCGGGTTGGATCAGCCCCAGCATTTT	CASSEVGLDQPQHF
13	TRBD1	NA	TRBV29-1	TRBJ1-4	TGCAGCGCCTTCGACAGGGTTAATGAAAAACTGTTTTTT	CSAFDRVNEKLFF
12	NA	NA	TRBV6-5	TRBJ1-1	TGTGCCAGCGAGAACAGGAACACTGAAGCTTTCTTT	CASENRNTEAFF
14	NA	NA	TRBV6-5	TRBJ1-1	TGTGCCAGCACCTTCGGGGGGGGGATCACTGAAGCTTTCTTT	CASTFGGGITEAFF
14	NA	NA	TRBV11-1	TRBJ2-1	TGTGCCAGCAGTTCCCGTTTAGGAGGAAATGAGCAGTTCTTC	CASSSRLGGNEQFF
13	NA	NA	TRBV4-2	TRBJ2-7	TGTGCCAGCAGCCAAGATAGCACCTACGAGCAGTACTTC	CASSQDSTYEQYF
11	NA	NA	TRBV2	TRBJ2-3	TGTGCCAGCACCGAACTAGATACGCAGTATTTT	CASTELDTQYF
13	NA	NA	TRBV5-5	TRBJ2-7	TGTGCCAGCAGCTTGACAGGACCCTACGAGCAGTACTTC	CASSLTGPYEQYF
14	NA	NA	TRBV6-1	TRBJ2-2	TGTGCCAGCAGCGGTACAGTCAACACCGGGGAGCTGTTTTTT	CASSGTVNTGELFF
15	NA	NA	TRBV7-9	TRBJ2-4	TGTGCCAGCAGCTTAGCGGCGGGGGCCAAAAACATTCAGTACTTC	CASSLAAGAKNIQYF
15	TRBD1	NA	TRBV9	TRBJ1-5	TGTGCCAGCAGCCAACAGGGGACCTTCGTTCAGCCCCAGCATTTT	CASSQQGTFVQPQHF
13	TRBD1	few	TRBV6-6	TRBJ2-7	TGTGCCAGCAGTTACGGACAGGGTAGCGAGCAGTACTTC	CASSYGQGSEQYF
11	NA	NA	TRBV6-5	TRBJ1-2	TGTGCCGGCAGCGACAGCTATGGCTACACCTTC	CAGSDSYGYTF
15	NA	NA	TRBV7-2	TRBJ1-5	TGTGCCAGCAGCTTAGCGATCCCGGGGGGTCAGCCCCAGCATTTT	CASSLAIPGGQPQHF
12	NA	once	TRBV5-1	TRBJ1-2	TGCGCCAGCACGGGGGAAAACTATGGCTACACCTTC	CASTGENYGYTF
14	NA	NA	TRBV7-2	TRBJ2-3	TGTGCCAGCAGCTTTGGGCCGCCCGGTGTTACGCAGTATTTT	CASSFGPPGVTQYF
16	TRBD2	NA	TRBV7-6	TRBJ2-1	TGTGCCAGCAGCTTATGGGTCTCACTAGCGGGAGTTAAGCAGTTCTTC	CASSLWVSLAGVKQFF
13	NA	NA	TRBV2	TRBJ2-3	TGTGCCAGCAATATCAGGGGCACAGATACGCAGTATTTT	CASNIRGTDTQYF
15	TRBD1	NA	TRBV11-2	TRBJ2-7	TGTGCCAGCAGCCTCTCGACAGGGAACCCCTACGAGCAGTACTTC	CASSLSTGNPYEQYF
12	NA	NA	TRBV28	TRBJ2-7	TGTGCCAGCAGCCCGACTACCTACGAGCAGTACTTC	CASSPTTYEQYF
17	NA	NA	TRBV28	TRBJ1-2	TGTGCCAGCAGTTTAACGGCCTTTGGGGAGGTTAACTATGGCTACACCTTC	CASSLTAFGEVNYGYTF
17	TRBD2	NA	TRBV9	TRBJ2-1	TGTGCCAGCAGCGTTGACAGCGGGGGGGCCCCCTACAATGAGCAGTTCTTC	CASSVDSGGAPYNEQFF
16	NA	NA	TRBV7-2	TRBJ1-5	TGTGCCAGCAGCTTAGGAGTGGGCTATAGCAATCAGCCCCAGCATTTT	CASSLGVGYSNQPQHF
15	TRBD1	NA	TRBV27	TRBJ2-1	TGTGCCAGCGGCCCCGGGACAGGGATCTACAATGAGCAGTTCTTC	CASGPGTGIYNEQFF